Listed here are 26 T cell receptor beta chains from one sample, sequenced in a study of Ad26.COV2.S vaccination and SARS-CoV-2 variants (TCRdb year 2021). The library relied on the immunoSEQ multiplex PCR assay. In its TCRdb copy, this immuneACCESS table keeps in-frame sequences only and misses some clones. Where compared with another copy, unresolved V genes explain less than half of these, and the others have no known cause. The sample records under 300,000 clones, roughly 85% of which are singletons. Less than 3% of the sample goes to the ten largest clones. The treatment or condition tag for this specimen amounts to: around 19 received Ad26.COV2.S at low or high dose, single or two shots; about 5 received placebo; per-sample allocation not given. For vaccine and placebo recipients, the sequenced repertoires came from samples collected on day 63 after the first injection. This material consisted of peripheral blood, taken in a trial of Ad26.COV2.S vaccine versus placebo. These receptors all stem from a person between 18 and 59 years old who received the Ad26.COV2.S COVID-19 vaccine or a placebo.

DNA of the CDR3: TGTGCCAGCAGCTGGGTCGGCGCAGGCAATGAGCAGTTCTTC. Encoded protein: CASSWVGAGNEQFF. The J gene is TRBJ2-1, the V gene TRBV11-2; D uncertain. CDR3 length equals 14 residues. Germline V gene lookup returns CDR1 SGHAT and CDR2 FQNNGV. V was cut by 4 bases and J by 6 bases, with 13 bases left in between.

The rearrangement joins TRBV7-9 to TRBJ2-1, with 7 positions matching TRBD2. The V segment lost 6 bases and the J segment 3 bases; nucleotides outside the gene matches: 5. The CDR3 runs 14 residues. The germline V gene has CDR1 SEHNR and CDR2 FQNEAQ (reference sequence). The DNA of the CDR3 is TGTGCCAGCAGGGGGAGGGATTACTACAATGAGCAGTTCTTC. This encodes CASRGRDYYNEQFF. Using reference TRBV7-9 and TRBJ2-1 for the parts outside the CDR3, the full variable domain is DTGVSQNPRHKITKRGQNVTFRCDPISEHNRLYWYRQTLGQGPEFLTYFQNEAQLEKSRLLSDRFSAERPKGSFSTLEIQRTEQGDSAMYLCASRGRDYYNEQFFGPGTRLTVL.

This rearrangement joins TRBV24-1 to TRBJ2-3; D gene unclear. There are 14 residues in the CDR3. Germline CDR1 reads KGHDR; CDR2 reads SFDVKD. The V and J ends lost 4 bases and 4 bases respectively, with 11 bases between them. The CDR3 protein is CATSDRSRSDTQYF. DNA for the CDR3: TGTGCCACCAGTGACAGGTCACGCTCAGATACGCAGTATTTT.

V and J are TRBV4-3 and TRBJ2-3; D possibly corresponds to TRBD2 (6 bases). This CDR3 comprises 15 residues. Per the germline V gene, CDR1 is LGHNA and CDR2 is YSLEER. V lost 4 bases and J 1 base, leaving 12 bases between the germline ends. The CDR3 bases are TGCGCCAGCAGCCCCCGCGGGGCCCGCACAGATACGCAGTATTTT. Translating gives CASSPRGARTDTQYF.

CDR3 loop: CASARMGRATNEKLFF. DNA for the CDR3: TGTGCCAGCGCCCGGATGGGTAGGGCAACTAATGAAAAACTGTTTTTT. The V gene is TRBV2, the J gene TRBJ1-4; unclear D gene. The CDR3 consists of 16 residues. CDR1 SNHLY and CDR2 FYNNEI come from the germline V gene. The ends were cut back, 8 bases at V and 0 bases at J, with 16 bases in the middle. Full variable domain (rest looked up from reference TRBV2 and TRBJ1-4): EPEVTQTPSHQVTQMGQEVILRCVPISNHLYFYWYRQILGQKVEFLVSFYNNEISEKSEIFDDQFSVERPDGSNFTLKIRSTKLEDSAMYFCASARMGRATNEKLFFGSGTQLSVL.

The chain recombines TRBV7-9 with TRBJ1-2; tentative D call: TRBD1 (5 bases). This CDR3 is 14 amino acids long. The germline CDR1 and CDR2 sequences are SEHNR and FQNEAQ (reference sequence). V lost 4 bases and J 4 bases, leaving 13 bases between the germline ends. The CDR3 DNA follows: TGTGCCAGCAGCTCCGCCACAGGAAGCTATGGCTACACCTTC. Protein: CASSSATGSYGYTF.

V usage is TRBV7-8 and J usage is TRBJ2-1; 8 bases line up with TRBD2. The J segment lost 3 bases and the V segment lost 3 bases, leaving 10 bases of the junction unmatched. Germline V gene sequence: CDR1 SGHVS, CDR2 FQNEAQ. This CDR3 spans 17 amino acids. The CDR3 here is CASSFTTSGRFYNEQFF. DNA of the CDR3: TGTGCCAGCAGCTTTACAACTAGCGGCAGGTTCTACAATGAGCAGTTCTTC.

The V and J genes are TRBV29-1 and TRBJ2-7; 7 bases are shared with TRBD1. V lost 4 bases, J lost 3 bases, and 9 bases stayed unmatched. There are 14 residues in the CDR3. Germline V CDR1 and CDR2: SQVTM, ANQGSEA. Written as DNA, the CDR3 is TGCAGCGTTGCCCTTCGAGACAGGGACTACGAGCAGTACGTC. It is translated as CSVALRDRDYEQYV.

This chain connects TRBV9 to TRBJ2-3; D gene uncertain. CDR3 length: 14 residues. V lost 0 bases and J 4 bases, leaving 9 bases between the germline ends. CDR1 SGDLS and CDR2 YYNGEE come from the germline V gene. The DNA for the CDR3 is TGTGCCAGCAGCGTAGGAAGCGTCGCAGATACGCAGTATTTT. Its protein product is CASSVGSVADTQYF.

V gene TRBV5-1 combines with J gene TRBJ2-7, with no clear D. V dropped 0 bases and J dropped 0 bases, with 10 bases sitting between them. The germline V gene has CDR1 SGHRS and CDR2 YFSETQ. CDR3 length equals 15 residues. This CDR3 is CASSLALGSSYEQYV. DNA of the CDR3: TGCGCCAGCAGCTTGGCCCTGGGTAGCTCCTACGAGCAGTACGTC.

The chain couples TRBV9 to TRBJ2-6, with 8 bases identical to TRBD2. CDR3 length: 19 residues. V was pared by 3 bases and J by 1 base, with 12 bases of the junction left unmatched. Germline V CDR1 and CDR2: SGDLS, YYNGEE. CDR3 loop: CASSAYREGMWSGANVLTF. CDR3 in DNA: TGTGCCAGCAGCGCCTATCGGGAGGGGATGTGGTCTGGGGCCAACGTCCTGACTTTC.

The V and J genes are TRBV15 and TRBJ2-1; D is uncertain. The germline V gene has CDR1 LNHNV and CDR2 YYDKDF (reference sequence). Trimming removed 0 bases at V and 0 bases at J, with 3 bases between. The CDR3 is 14 residues long. DNA of the CDR3: TGTGCCACCAGCAGAGACAACTCCTACAATGAGCAGTTCTTC. It translates to CATSRDNSYNEQFF.

The V gene is TRBV6-1, the J gene TRBJ1-2; no clear D gene. The V and J ends lost 1 base and 4 bases respectively, with 16 bases between them. This CDR3 contains 16 residues. Germline V gene sequence: CDR1 MNHNS, CDR2 SASEGT. CDR3: CASSEVGRLGSYGYTF. The CDR3 coding sequence is TGTGCCAGCAGTGAAGTGGGAAGGTTGGGGAGCTATGGCTACACCTTC.

The rearrangement joins TRBV15 to TRBJ1-4; 7 nucleotides match TRBD1. This CDR3 is 15 amino acids long. Germline CDR1 LNHNV, CDR2 YYDKDF (reference sequence). Trimming cost V 2 bases and J 0 bases; bases outside gene matches: 0. The CDR3 bases are TGTGCCACCAGCAGAACAGGGGCAACTAATGAAAAACTGTTTTTT. This sequence encodes CATSRTGATNEKLFF.

This chain joins TRBV19 and TRBJ2-1; D ambiguous. The germline V gene encodes CDR1 LNHDA and CDR2 SQIVND (reference sequence). The CDR3 consists of 13 residues. V was cut by 0 bases and J by 6 bases, with 6 bases left in between. The CDR3 sequence is CASSIDQVNEQFF. The CDR3 DNA follows: TGTGCCAGTAGTATAGATCAAGTCAATGAGCAGTTCTTC.

This clone is a singleton in its sample. Other DNA variants within this sample encode the same CDR3. The gene calls are TRBV30 and TRBJ2-1; unclear D gene. CDR3 length: 12 residues. The germline CDR1 and CDR2 sequences are GTSNPN and SVGIG (reference sequence). The V end lost 0 bases, the J end lost 7 bases, and 7 bases lay between the germline ends. This CDR3 is CAWSVLNNEQFF. In DNA form, the CDR3 reads TGTGCCTGGAGTGTTCTAAATAATGAGCAGTTCTTC.

The J gene is TRBJ2-2, the V gene TRBV9; the D is unclear. The CDR3 covers 15 residues. Trimming cost V 0 bases and J 4 bases, with 10 bases left between them. The germline V gene encodes CDR1 SGDLS and CDR2 YYNGEE. The CDR3 DNA sequence: TGTGCCAGCAGCGTAGGTAAGGGTAGCACCGGGGAGCTGTTTTTT. Its protein is CASSVGKGSTGELFF.

This rearrangement joins TRBV9 to TRBJ2-5; D is possibly TRBD1 or TRBD2 (6 bases each). The CDR3 is made up of 14 amino acids. CDR1 SGDLS and CDR2 YYNGEE come from the germline V gene. The V gene lost 0 bases and the J gene lost 4 bases, with 10 bases spanning the gap. CDR3 in DNA: TGTGCCAGCAGCGTAGAAGGAGGGGGAGAGACCCAGTACTTC. Amino acid sequence: CASSVEGGGETQYF.

The genes are TRBV5-6 and TRBJ1-2, with 7 bases aligning to TRBD1. The CDR3 runs to 15 residues. Germline CDR1 SGHDT, CDR2 YYEEEE. With V trimmed by 1 base and J by 4 bases, 7 bases remained unmatched. CDR3 residues: CASSLKSGTAYGYTF. The CDR3 bases are TGTGCCAGCAGCTTGAAGAGTGGGACAGCCTATGGCTACACCTTC. Based on the CDR3 plus reference TRBV5-6 and TRBJ1-2, the full variable domain is DAGVTQSPTHLIKTRGQQVTLRCSPKSGHDTVSWYQQALGQGPQFIFQYYEEEERQRGNFPDRFSGHQFPNYSSELNVNALLLGDSALYLCASSLKSGTAYGYTFGSGTRLTVV.

V is TRBV30 and J is TRBJ2-6; 10 bases fit TRBD2. CDR3 length: 17 amino acids. From germline, CDR1 is GTSNPN and CDR2 SVGIG (reference sequence). J was trimmed by 2 bases and V by 5 bases; bases with no gene match: 9. In DNA, the CDR3 is TGTGCCTGGGGTCTCACTAGCGGGACTGCTGGGGCCAACGTCCTGACTTTC. Protein product: CAWGLTSGTAGANVLTF.

The rearrangement joins TRBV6-6 to TRBJ2-1; TRBD2 aligns across 11 bases. Trimming at V came to 4 bases and at J to 1 base, leaving 3 bases not matched to a gene. The germline V gene has CDR1 MNHNY and CDR2 SVGAGI (reference sequence). This CDR3 has 16 residues. For the CDR3, the DNA is TGTGCCAGCAGTTTGGGACTAGCGGTTTCCTACAATGAGCAGTTCTTC. This codes for CASSLGLAVSYNEQFF.

V usage is TRBV7-2 and J usage is TRBJ2-7, with unresolved D. CDR3 length: 13 amino acids. From germline, CDR1 is SGHTA and CDR2 FQGNSA. V lost 3 bases and J lost 2, with 8 bases in between. CDR3 sequence reads: CASSLTATYEQYV. CDR3 in DNA: TGTGCCAGCAGCTTGACCGCTACCTACGAGCAGTACGTC.

The table lists this clone with a count of one. V and J are TRBV9 and TRBJ1-2; D ambiguous. The CDR3 is 15 amino acids. Germline CDR1 SGDLS, CDR2 YYNGEE. V lost 4 bases, J lost 6 bases, and 19 bases lay in between. The CDR3 DNA sequence: TGTGCCAGCAGCCCTCTTTCAGGAACTGAGCATGGCTACACCTTC. Protein sequence: CASSPLSGTEHGYTF.

The chain has TRBV7-9 and TRBJ1-1, with D possibly TRBD1 on 6 matching bases. Deletions cut 5 bases from V and 0 bases from J, with 13 bases between. CDR1 is SEHNR and CDR2 is FQNEAQ in the germline V gene (reference sequence). CDR3 length: 15 amino acids. The CDR3 sequence is CASSPSGAMNTEAFF. In nucleotides, the CDR3 is TGTGCCAGCAGCCCCTCAGGGGCCATGAACACTGAAGCTTTCTTT.

This sequence joins TRBV7-8 and TRBJ2-2, with D possibly TRBD1 on 6 matching bases. The CDR3 extends over 16 amino acids. The germline V gene encodes CDR1 SGHVS and CDR2 FQNEAQ. Trimming took off 4 bases at V and 3 bases at J, with 15 bases between the two ends. This CDR3 reads CASSYRASAYTGELFF. DNA of the CDR3: TGTGCCAGCAGCTACAGGGCATCCGCATACACCGGGGAGCTGTTTTTT. Full variable domain (rest looked up from reference TRBV7-8 and TRBJ2-2): GAGVSQSPRYKVAKRGQDVALRCDPISGHVSLFWYQQALGQGPEFLTYFQNEAQLDKSGLPSDRFFAERPEGSVSTLKIQRTQQEDSAVYLCASSYRASAYTGELFFGEGSRLTVL.

The CDR3 spells CASSTRSLSPIGANVLTF. CDR3 sequence (DNA): TGTGCCAGCAGCACCCGATCCCTATCCCCCATTGGGGCCAACGTCCTGACTTTC. The gene calls are TRBV7-8 and TRBJ2-6; the D is unclear. This CDR3 is built from 18 residues. Germline V gives CDR1 SGHVS, CDR2 FQNEAQ. Trimming removed 5 bases from V and 3 bases from J, with 20 bases in between. Full variable domain (missing parts from reference TRBV7-8 and TRBJ2-6): GAGVSQSPRYKVAKRGQDVALRCDPISGHVSLFWYQQALGQGPEFLTYFQNEAQLDKSGLPSDRFFAERPEGSVSTLKIQRTQQEDSAVYLCASSTRSLSPIGANVLTFGAGSRLTVL.